The sequence of this TCR beta chain was determined in a study of early T cells in non-severe SARS-CoV-2 infection. Study background: It was bulk RNA from unsorted whole blood that was sequenced, and the chains were unpaired. Study observations and caveats: Matching results from VDJdb favored anti-spike CD8 responses, leaving private and CD4 specificities undetected.

The CDR3 has 14 amino acids. Trimming took 3 bases from V and 2 from J, leaving 9 bases between them. Per germline, CDR1 ENHRY and CDR2 SYGVKD. Unique molecular identifiers were attached to individual cDNA molecules. In TCRdb, the 5' RACE reads were re-called with MiXCR into one record per CDR3 protein. This sample has tens of thousands of distinct CDR3 sequences; roughly 4.1% occur once, and the top ten carry around 5.2%. This clonotype was observed many times. What it recognizes is unknown. Sequencing was done on a sample of whole blood. The source is an adult who was a healthcare worker with PCR-confirmed SARS-CoV-2 infection or an uninfected control (not recorded which). The gene calls are TRBV10-3 and TRBJ2-3, with D perhaps matching TRBD2 (5 bases). For the CDR3, the DNA is TGTGCCATCAGTGACTCCCGGGACACAGATACGCAGTATTTT. Encoded protein: CAISDSRDTDTQYF.